A single sample gave rise to the 6 T cell receptor beta chains below, sequenced in a study of monozygotic twins with inflammatory bowel disease. Each CDR3 protein gets one entry in TCRdb, which reprocessed the 5' RACE reads and gives no DNA. This table holds roughly 150,000 distinct CDR3 sequences. The material sequenced was blood. These receptors came from a human donor with ulcerative colitis or Crohn's disease, or a healthy co-twin of an affected twin (not recorded which).

The CDR3 spells CASSIEWDQPQHF. The V call is TRBV19, the J call TRBJ1-5. Germline assignment: CDR1 LNHDA and CDR2 SQIVND (reference sequence). The CDR3 has 13 amino acids.

The rearrangement joins TRBV20-1 to TRBJ1-5. This CDR3 is 17 amino acids long. Germline CDR1 reads DFQATT; CDR2 reads SNEGSKA (reference sequence). The CDR3 loop is CSARDVLQVNSNQPQHF.

CDR3 sequence reads: CASSPGQGNTGELFF. V gene TRBV12-3 or TRBV12-4 combines with J gene TRBJ2-2; TCRdb's assignment of TRBD1 cannot be checked, as there is no DNA. This CDR3 has 15 amino acids.

V usage is TRBV7-2 and J usage is TRBJ2-7; TCRdb reports TRBD2, a call that lacks DNA to check it against. The CDR3 is 16 amino acids. Per the germline V gene, CDR1 is SGHTA and CDR2 is FQGNSA. The CDR3 loop is CASTLRGASGSYEQYF.

CDR3 amino acids: CASSSRVTGELFF. The V call is TRBV12-3 or TRBV12-4, the J call TRBJ2-2. The CDR3 is 13 residues long.

The CDR3 loop reads CASSLKRAGEGRGETQYF. The rearrangement joins TRBV7-8 to TRBJ2-5; the TRBD1 assignment by TCRdb is unverifiable without DNA. Per germline, CDR1 SGHVS and CDR2 FQNEAQ. The length of the CDR3 is 18 residues.